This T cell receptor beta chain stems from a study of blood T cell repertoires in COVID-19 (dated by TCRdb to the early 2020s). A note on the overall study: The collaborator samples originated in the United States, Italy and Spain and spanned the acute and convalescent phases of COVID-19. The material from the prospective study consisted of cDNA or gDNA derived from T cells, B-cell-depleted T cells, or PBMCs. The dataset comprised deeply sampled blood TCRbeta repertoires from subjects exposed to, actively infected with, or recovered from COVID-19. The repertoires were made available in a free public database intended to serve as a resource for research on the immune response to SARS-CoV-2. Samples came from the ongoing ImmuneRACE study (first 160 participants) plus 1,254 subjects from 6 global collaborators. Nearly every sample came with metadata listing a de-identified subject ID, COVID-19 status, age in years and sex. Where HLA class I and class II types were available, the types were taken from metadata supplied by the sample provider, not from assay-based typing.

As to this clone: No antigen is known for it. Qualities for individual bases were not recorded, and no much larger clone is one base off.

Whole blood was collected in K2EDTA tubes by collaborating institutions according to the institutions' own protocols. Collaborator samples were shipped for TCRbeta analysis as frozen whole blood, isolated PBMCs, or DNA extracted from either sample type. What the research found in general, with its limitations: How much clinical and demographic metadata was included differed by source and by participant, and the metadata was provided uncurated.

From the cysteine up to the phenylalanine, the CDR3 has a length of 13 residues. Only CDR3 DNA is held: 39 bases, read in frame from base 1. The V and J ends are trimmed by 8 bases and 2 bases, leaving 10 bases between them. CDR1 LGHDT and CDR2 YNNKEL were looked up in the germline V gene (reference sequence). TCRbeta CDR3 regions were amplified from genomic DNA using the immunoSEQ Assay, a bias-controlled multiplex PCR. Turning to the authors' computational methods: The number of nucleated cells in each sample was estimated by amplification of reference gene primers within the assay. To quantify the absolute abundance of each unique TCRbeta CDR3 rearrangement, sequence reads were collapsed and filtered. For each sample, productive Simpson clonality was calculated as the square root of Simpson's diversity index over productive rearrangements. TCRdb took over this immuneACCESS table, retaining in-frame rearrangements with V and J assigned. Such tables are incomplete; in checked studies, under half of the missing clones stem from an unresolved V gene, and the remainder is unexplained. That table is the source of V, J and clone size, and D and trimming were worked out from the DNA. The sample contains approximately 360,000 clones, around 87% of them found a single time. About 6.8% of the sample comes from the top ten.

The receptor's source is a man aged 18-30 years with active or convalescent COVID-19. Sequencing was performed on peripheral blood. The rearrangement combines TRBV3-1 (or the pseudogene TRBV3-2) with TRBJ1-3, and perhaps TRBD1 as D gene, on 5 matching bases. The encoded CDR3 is CASGRDPGNTIYF. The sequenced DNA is TGTGCCAGCGGCAGGGATCCTGGAAACACCATATATTTT.